The 20 T cell receptor beta chains presented below share a single source sample, sequenced in a study of OX40 agonist ivuxolimab in advanced cancers. TCRdb's copy holds only in-frame clones and misses some; the assay was immunoSEQ multiplex PCR. The sample includes tens of thousands of clones, roughly 84% seen only once; the top ten take roughly 16%. Sequenced material: CD4+ or CD8+ T cells sorted from blood, taken in a trial of the OX40 agonist ivuxolimab. All receptors come from an adult with an advanced solid tumor such as melanoma, head and neck, liver or kidney cancer.

This clone occurred a few times. The rearrangement links TRBV6-5 to TRBJ1-1, with D perhaps matching TRBD1 (6 bases). The CDR3 length is 14 residues. Germline CDR1 reads MNHEY; CDR2 reads SVGAGI. Trimming took 6 bases from V and 5 from J, leaving 16 bases between them. The CDR3 region has the DNA TGTGCCAGCAGCCCTCGGGACAAGTGGACTGAAGCTTTCTTT. Encoded protein: CASSPRDKWTEAFF.

The chain has TRBV18 and TRBJ2-7; TRBD2 aligns across 13 bases. V was clipped by 2 bases and J by 4 bases; unmatched bases: 2. This CDR3 spans 15 amino acids. Germline CDR1 is KGHSH and CDR2 is LQKENI. CDR3 coding DNA: TGTGCCAGCTCACCAAGGACTAGCGGGAGTTACGAGCAGTACTTC. This encodes CASSPRTSGSYEQYF.

This clone has only one observation. The chain combines TRBV5-1 with TRBJ2-2; 7 bases are shared with TRBD1. The germline CDR1 and CDR2 sequences are SGHRS and YFSETQ. The V segment lost 2 bases and the J segment 3 bases; nucleotides outside the gene matches: 4. This CDR3 contains 15 residues. For the CDR3, the DNA is TGCGCCAGCAGCTTAGGGACAGCCTACACCGGGGAGCTGTTTTTT. This sequence encodes CASSLGTAYTGELFF.

This rearrangement joins TRBV4-1 to TRBJ2-3; 9 nucleotides line up with TRBD2. Germline CDR1 MGHRA, CDR2 YSYEKL. CDR3 length: 17 residues. J lost 4 bases, V lost 0 bases, and 8 bases had no gene match. For the CDR3, the DNA is TGCGCCAGCAGCCAAGATCAGGTAGCGGGAGCCGCAGATACGCAGTATTTT. Amino acid sequence: CASSQDQVAGAADTQYF.

The chain recombines TRBV11-1 with TRBJ2-1; the match to TRBD2 covers 10 bases. V lost 7 bases and J lost 7; bases outside the gene matches: 13. In germline, CDR1 is SGHAT, CDR2 FQDESV (reference sequence). The CDR3 is 16 amino acids. The CDR3 nucleotides are TGTGCCAGCACCCGAAATGGGGTAGCGGGAGGAAATGAGCAGTTCTTC. It yields the protein CASTRNGVAGGNEQFF.

The chain combines TRBV6-1 with TRBJ1-4; TRBD1 agrees at 7 bases. V shed 7 bases, J shed 0 bases, and the junction held 5 bases outside the gene matches. Germline assignment: CDR1 MNHNS and CDR2 SASEGT. The CDR3 loop spans 15 amino acids. DNA for the CDR3: TGTGCCAGCAAGAGACAGGGTTCAACTAATGAAAAACTGTTTTTT. Its translation: CASKRQGSTNEKLFF.

This clone was seen only a few times. J is TRBJ1-5 and V is TRBV19; 9 bases map to TRBD1. V shed 4 bases, J shed 6 bases, and the junction held 4 bases outside the gene matches. Germline assignment: CDR1 LNHDA and CDR2 SQIVND (reference sequence). This CDR3 has 14 amino acids. The CDR3 coding sequence is TGTGCCAGTAGTAATACAGGGGGCGGTCAGCCCCAGCATTTT. This translates into CASSNTGGGQPQHF.

This clone was picked up one time. The gene calls are TRBV28 and TRBJ2-7; tentatively, D is TRBD2 (5 bases). Trimming removed 6 bases from V and 0 bases from J, with 15 bases in between. The CDR3 loop spans 15 amino acids. Germline CDR1 reads MDHEN; CDR2 reads SYDVKM. The CDR3 DNA reads TGTGCCAGCAGAAGTGGCGGGCCCCCCTCCTACGAGCAGTACTTC. As protein: CASRSGGPPSYEQYF.

The rearrangement uses TRBV19 and TRBJ1-5; perhaps TRBD1 as D (6 bases). The CDR3 length is 15 residues. Trimming left V 7 bases short and J 2 bases short, with 15 bases between. Germline CDR1 LNHDA, CDR2 SQIVND (reference sequence). The CDR3 region is CASTRTDLGNQPQHF. In nucleotides, the CDR3 is TGTGCCAGTACGCGGACAGACCTGGGCAATCAGCCCCAGCATTTT. Combining the CDR3 with reference TRBV19 and TRBJ1-5 gives the whole variable domain DGGITQSPKYLFRKEGQNVTLSCEQNLNHDAMYWYRQDPGQGLRLIYYSQIVNDFQKGDIAEGYSVSREKKESFPLTVTSAQKNPTAFYLCASTRTDLGNQPQHFGDGTRLSIL.

The rearrangement links TRBV15 to TRBJ1-5, with no clear D. CDR1 and CDR2 (germline): LNHNV, YYDKDF (reference sequence). The CDR3 length is 13 residues. V lost 0 bases and J lost 6, with 6 bases in between. The CDR3 is CATSRDSGQPQHF. DNA for the CDR3: TGTGCCACCAGCAGAGATTCAGGTCAGCCCCAGCATTTT.

V usage is TRBV18 and J usage is TRBJ2-7; TRBD1 agrees at 10 bases. The CDR3 covers 14 residues. The V gene's germline CDR1 is KGHSH and CDR2 LQKENI. V was pared by 5 bases and J by 3 bases, with 4 bases of the junction left unmatched. CDR3 sequence (DNA): TGTGCCAGCTCAAAGGGACAGGGGCTCTACGAGCAGTACTTC. This codes for CASSKGQGLYEQYF. The full variable domain, rest sourced from reference TRBV18 and TRBJ2-7, is NAGVMQNPRHLVRRRGQEARLRCSPMKGHSHVYWYRQLPEEGLKFMVYLQKENIIDESGMPKERFSAEFPKEGPSILRIQQVVRGDSAAYFCASSKGQGLYEQYFGPGTRLTVT.

CDR3 in DNA: TGTGCCAGCACTCATGCAGGGAACATGAACACTGAAGCTTTCTTT. Translation: CASTHAGNMNTEAFF. V usage is TRBV11-2 and J usage is TRBJ1-1, with a weak D call TRBD1 (5 bases). There are 15 residues in the CDR3. V was pared by 7 bases and J by 0 bases, with 15 bases between. Germline V gene data show CDR1 as SGHAT and CDR2 as FQNNGV.

The V gene is TRBV6-1, the J gene TRBJ2-7; 10 nucleotides align to TRBD2. The CDR3 covers 15 residues. V lost 7 bases and J lost 2; bases outside the gene matches: 8. Germline V CDR1 and CDR2: MNHNS, SASEGT. The CDR3 sequence is CASIRLAGDAYEQYF. The CDR3 coding sequence is TGTGCCAGCATTAGGCTAGCGGGAGACGCCTACGAGCAGTACTTC.

This clone was detected once. The chain employs TRBV28 and TRBJ2-4, with D possibly called TRBD1 or TRBD2 (5 bases each). CDR3 length: 16 residues. Deletions cut 2 bases from V and 0 bases from J, with 11 bases between. CDR1 and CDR2 from the germline V gene are MDHEN and SYDVKM. As DNA, the CDR3 is TGTGCCAGCAGTTTAGGGGGAACTCTAGCCAAAAACATTCAGTACTTC. It encodes CASSLGGTLAKNIQYF. Full variable domain (rest looked up from reference TRBV28 and TRBJ2-4): DVKVTQSSRYLVKRTGEKVFLECVQDMDHENMFWYRQDPGLGLRLIYFSYDVKMKEKGDIPEGYSVSREKKERFSLILESASTNQTSMYLCASSLGGTLAKNIQYFGAGTRLSVL.

V gene TRBV6-1 combines with J gene TRBJ2-5, with D perhaps matching TRBD2 (5 bases). V lost 2 bases and J 1 base, leaving 11 bases between the germline ends. Germline-derived CDR1 and CDR2 are MNHNS and SASEGT. CDR3 length: 15 amino acids. CDR3 loop: CASSEYAGSQETQYF. The CDR3 DNA reads TGTGCCAGCAGTGAATACGCGGGCTCCCAAGAGACCCAGTACTTC.

This chain uses TRBV4-1 with TRBJ1-5; tentatively, D is TRBD1 (5 bases). There are 17 residues in the CDR3. Trimming shortened V by 1 base and J by 4 bases, and 17 bases separated the two germline ends. Germline values: CDR1 MGHRA, CDR2 YSYEKL. The CDR3 DNA sequence: TGCGCCAGCAGCCAAGCTCCCCGGGGACGGAGAAATCAGCCCCAGCATTTT. Protein product: CASSQAPRGRRNQPQHF.

The chain couples TRBV5-1 to TRBJ2-1; the D gene is possibly TRBD1 (7 bases). The CDR3 runs to 12 residues. The V gene's germline CDR1 is SGHRS and CDR2 YFSETQ. Deletions cut 4 bases from V and 8 bases from J, with 10 bases between. CDR3 region: CASSIRGDEQFF. In DNA, the CDR3 is TGCGCCAGCAGCATCAGGGGGGATGAGCAGTTCTTC.

The DNA of the CDR3 is TGTGCCAGCAGTCAGCTCCAATCGACCGAAAAACTGTTTTTT. Its protein is CASSQLQSTEKLFF. The gene calls are TRBV6-5 and TRBJ1-4, with D uncertain. This CDR3 is built from 14 residues. Germline CDR1 MNHEY, CDR2 SVGAGI. V was clipped by 5 bases and J by 8 bases, with 15 bases between them.

Here the CDR3 DNA reads TGTGCCAGCATTGCCTGGAGCTCCTACGAGCAGTACTTC. This translates into CASIAWSSYEQYF. The genes are TRBV6-5 and TRBJ2-7; D is uncertain. The CDR3 is 13 amino acids. Deletions cut 7 bases from V and 0 bases from J, with 10 bases between. Germline assignment: CDR1 MNHEY and CDR2 SVGAGI.

This rearrangement joins TRBV10-3 to TRBJ1-1; 10 bases match TRBD1. The CDR3 extends over 15 amino acids. J gave up 4 bases and V 6 bases, and 8 bases lay outside the gene matches. Germline V CDR1 and CDR2: ENHRY, SYGVKD. The CDR3 region has the DNA TGTGCCATCAGAGGCGACAGGGGGCGCGTCACTGAAGCTTTCTTT. Translating gives CAIRGDRGRVTEAFF.